These T cell receptor beta chains were read from a single sample in a study of cytomegalovirus exposure and HLA in healthy donors. Sequencing used immunoSEQ multiplex PCR; TCRdb keeps in-frame clones, though not all of them. This table holds around 180,000 clones, about three quarters found once. Sequencing was done on a sample of PBMCs. Receptors were obtained from a middle-aged man in good health and CMV-seronegative. CDR3s include the opening cysteine and the closing phenylalanine or tryptophan. Fields, in order: V gene, clone size, D gene, J gene, CDR3 DNA, CDR3 protein. D genes are given only for firm matches. Size tells how often a clone was seen (once, few, many) or the class of an expanded clone, and some rows leave it out.

v_call: TRBV18
clone_size: once
d_call: NA
j_call: TRBJ1-3
cdr3_nt: TGTGCCAGCTCACCTCAAGGCGGCTTGCCCCCCTCTGGAAACACCATATATTTT
cdr3_aa: CASSPQGGLPPSGNTIYF

v_call: TRBV7-9
clone_size: NA
d_call: TRBD2
j_call: TRBJ2-4
cdr3_nt: TGTGCCAGCAGCTTAGGAGCGGGGCTAGCCAAAAACATTCAGTACTTC
cdr3_aa: CASSLGAGLAKNIQYF

v_call: TRBV19
clone_size: NA
d_call: TRBD1
j_call: TRBJ2-1
cdr3_nt: TGTGCCAGTACGGGGACAGGGGGAGGTGAGCAGTTCTTC
cdr3_aa: CASTGTGGGEQFF

v_call: TRBV5-4
clone_size: NA
d_call: TRBD2
j_call: TRBJ2-1
cdr3_nt: TGTGCCAGCGCGATAGCGGGAGGGGATGAGCAGTTCTTC
cdr3_aa: CASAIAGGDEQFF

v_call: TRBV10-1
clone_size: NA
d_call: TRBD2
j_call: TRBJ2-7
cdr3_nt: TGCGCCAGCAGCAAAGGAAGGGGGACACGCGGGACTAGCGGGACCGAGCAGTACTTC
cdr3_aa: CASSKGRGTRGTSGTEQYF

v_call: TRBV30
clone_size: NA
d_call: TRBD2
j_call: TRBJ2-3
cdr3_nt: TGTGCCTGGACAAGAACAGGGACTAGCGCCACAGATACGCAGTATTTT
cdr3_aa: CAWTRTGTSATDTQYF

v_call: TRBV9
clone_size: NA
d_call: NA
j_call: TRBJ2-3
cdr3_nt: TGTGCCAGCAGCGTAAACCCTGGGACTGCGGTTGGTACGCAGTATTTT
cdr3_aa: CASSVNPGTAVGTQYF

v_call: TRBV5-4
clone_size: NA
d_call: NA
j_call: TRBJ1-2
cdr3_nt: TGTGCCAGCAGCTTGGGCATGAGGCCCATCTCCTATGGCTACACCTTC
cdr3_aa: CASSLGMRPISYGYTF

v_call: TRBV7-7
clone_size: NA
d_call: NA
j_call: TRBJ2-6
cdr3_nt: TGTGCCGTCCAAGGGGCCGGTGGGGCCAACGTCCTGACTTTC
cdr3_aa: CAVQGAGGANVLTF

v_call: TRBV5-1
clone_size: NA
d_call: TRBD1
j_call: TRBJ1-2
cdr3_nt: TGCGCCAGCAGCGCCCTCCAAGGACAGGGGAATGGCTACACCTTC
cdr3_aa: CASSALQGQGNGYTF

v_call: TRBV27
clone_size: NA
d_call: NA
j_call: TRBJ2-2
cdr3_nt: TGTGCCAGCAGCCGACAGACAGGCTACCCGACCATCACCGGGGAGCTGTTTTTT
cdr3_aa: CASSRQTGYPTITGELFF

v_call: TRBV21-1
clone_size: NA
d_call: NA
j_call: TRBJ2-5
cdr3_nt: TGTGCCAGCAGCAAGCTAACTAGAAAGCATGAGACCCAGTACTTC
cdr3_aa: CASSKLTRKHETQYF

v_call: TRBV6-4
clone_size: NA
d_call: TRBD1
j_call: TRBJ1-2
cdr3_nt: TGTGCCAGCAGATCGGGACAGGGGGAGAATGGCTACACCTTC
cdr3_aa: CASRSGQGENGYTF

v_call: TRBV29-1
clone_size: NA
d_call: NA
j_call: TRBJ1-6
cdr3_nt: TGCAGCGTCTCGGAGGCATGGGGTTCACCCCTCCACTTT
cdr3_aa: CSVSEAWGSPLHF

v_call: TRBV10-1
clone_size: NA
d_call: TRBD2
j_call: TRBJ2-5
cdr3_nt: TGCGCCAGCAGTGAGTCGACTAGCGGGGCTGGGGAGACCCAGTACTTC
cdr3_aa: CASSESTSGAGETQYF

v_call: TRBV7-9
clone_size: NA
d_call: NA
j_call: TRBJ2-7
cdr3_nt: TGTGCCAGCAGCTTTTGGAAGGACAGCGTAGAGCAGTACTTC
cdr3_aa: CASSFWKDSVEQYF

v_call: TRBV7-2
clone_size: once
d_call: TRBD2
j_call: TRBJ2-1
cdr3_nt: TGTGCCAGCAGCTTAAGTAGCGGGAGGCCCGATGAGCAGTTCTTC
cdr3_aa: CASSLSSGRPDEQFF

v_call: TRBV19
clone_size: NA
d_call: NA
j_call: TRBJ1-3
cdr3_nt: TGTGCCAGTAGTACCCAGACTGCCCACTCTGGAAACACCATATATTTT
cdr3_aa: CASSTQTAHSGNTIYF

v_call: TRBV19
clone_size: NA
d_call: NA
j_call: TRBJ2-4
cdr3_nt: TGTGCCAGCTCCCAGGGTAGCAAAAACATTCAGTACTTC
cdr3_aa: CASSQGSKNIQYF

v_call: TRBV10-3
clone_size: few
d_call: TRBD2
j_call: TRBJ2-2
cdr3_nt: TGTGCCATCAGTGAGGGGGGGGTCAACACCGGGGAGCTGTTTTTT
cdr3_aa: CAISEGGVNTGELFF

v_call: TRBV13
clone_size: NA
d_call: NA
j_call: TRBJ1-1
cdr3_nt: TGTGCCAGCAGCCTGCCGGGACTTGAAGCTTTCTTT
cdr3_aa: CASSLPGLEAFF

v_call: TRBV20-1
clone_size: NA
d_call: NA
j_call: TRBJ2-7
cdr3_nt: TGCAGTGCTGGGGAGCCCTACGAGCAGTACTTC
cdr3_aa: CSAGEPYEQYF

v_call: TRBV7-2
clone_size: NA
d_call: TRBD1
j_call: TRBJ2-2
cdr3_nt: TGTGCCAGCAGGAGGGACAGGGAAACCACCGGGGAGCTGTTTTTT
cdr3_aa: CASRRDRETTGELFF

v_call: TRBV19
clone_size: NA
d_call: NA
j_call: TRBJ2-3
cdr3_nt: TGTGCCAGTAGTATGAGGGCGGGAACGCAGTATTTT
cdr3_aa: CASSMRAGTQYF

v_call: TRBV7-9
clone_size: NA
d_call: NA
j_call: TRBJ2-5
cdr3_nt: TGTGCCAGCAGCCACCTAGCCGGAGTGGGAGAGACCCAGTACTTC
cdr3_aa: CASSHLAGVGETQYF

v_call: TRBV27
clone_size: NA
d_call: TRBD2
j_call: TRBJ2-5
cdr3_nt: TGTGCCAGCAGGCCCCCTAGCGGACTCCGGAAGACCCAGTACTTC
cdr3_aa: CASRPPSGLRKTQYF

v_call: TRBV5-4
clone_size: few
d_call: TRBD2
j_call: TRBJ2-7
cdr3_nt: TGTGCCAGCAGCTCCTGGACTAGCGGCTCCTACGAGCAGTACTTC
cdr3_aa: CASSSWTSGSYEQYF

v_call: TRBV27
clone_size: few
d_call: NA
j_call: TRBJ2-4
cdr3_nt: TGTGCCAGCAGTTCCCCGACTGTTATAAACATTCAGTACTTC
cdr3_aa: CASSSPTVINIQYF

v_call: TRBV19
clone_size: NA
d_call: NA
j_call: TRBJ1-1
cdr3_nt: TGTGCCAGTAGTATAGATACAGGGCCCACTGAAGCTTTCTTT
cdr3_aa: CASSIDTGPTEAFF

v_call: TRBV7-8
clone_size: NA
d_call: TRBD1
j_call: TRBJ1-5
cdr3_nt: TGTGCCAGCAGCACGGGACAGGGGCTTAACAATCAGCCCCAGCATTTT
cdr3_aa: CASSTGQGLNNQPQHF

v_call: TRBV18
clone_size: few
d_call: NA
j_call: TRBJ2-3
cdr3_nt: TGTGCCAGCTCACCACCGCGGAGCACAGATACGCAGTATTTT
cdr3_aa: CASSPPRSTDTQYF

v_call: TRBV7-9
clone_size: NA
d_call: NA
j_call: TRBJ2-7
cdr3_nt: TGTGCCAGCAGCTCTATGGACTCCACCGACCCCTACGAGCAGTACTTC
cdr3_aa: CASSSMDSTDPYEQYF

v_call: TRBV2
clone_size: once
d_call: NA
j_call: TRBJ1-1
cdr3_nt: TGTGCCAGCAGTGAACAGGTTGTAGCTGAAGCTTTCTTT
cdr3_aa: CASSEQVVAEAFF

v_call: TRBV5-1
clone_size: NA
d_call: TRBD1
j_call: TRBJ2-3
cdr3_nt: TGCGCCAGCAGCTTTCAGGGGGGCACAGATACGCAGTATTTT
cdr3_aa: CASSFQGGTDTQYF

v_call: TRBV6-1
clone_size: once
d_call: NA
j_call: TRBJ1-1
cdr3_nt: TGTGCCAGCAGTGAACTCGCTTTTAAGGGAGACACTGAAGCTTTCTTT
cdr3_aa: CASSELAFKGDTEAFF

v_call: TRBV9
clone_size: NA
d_call: TRBD1
j_call: TRBJ2-7
cdr3_nt: TGTGCCAGCAGCGTAGGAGGGGGCAATGAGCAGTACTTC
cdr3_aa: CASSVGGGNEQYF

v_call: TRBV30
clone_size: NA
d_call: TRBD1
j_call: TRBJ1-3
cdr3_nt: TGTGCCTGGAGTTCAATCGCGGACAGGTCTGGAAACACCATATATTTT
cdr3_aa: CAWSSIADRSGNTIYF